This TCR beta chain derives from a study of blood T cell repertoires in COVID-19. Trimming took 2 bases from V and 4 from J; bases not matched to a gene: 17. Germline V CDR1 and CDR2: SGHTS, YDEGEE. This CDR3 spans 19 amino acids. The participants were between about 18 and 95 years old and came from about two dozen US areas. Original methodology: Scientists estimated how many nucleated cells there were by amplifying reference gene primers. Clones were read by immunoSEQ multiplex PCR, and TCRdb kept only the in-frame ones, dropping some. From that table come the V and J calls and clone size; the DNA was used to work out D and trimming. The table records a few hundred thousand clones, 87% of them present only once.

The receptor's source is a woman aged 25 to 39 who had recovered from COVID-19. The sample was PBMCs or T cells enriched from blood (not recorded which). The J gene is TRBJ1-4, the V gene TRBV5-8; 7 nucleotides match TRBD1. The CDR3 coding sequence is TGTGCCAGCAGCTTACTCGGTGGGACAGCGAATCCTCTTAATGAAAAACTGTTTTTT. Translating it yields CASSLLGGTANPLNEKLFF.